This T cell receptor beta chain was identified during a study of blood T cell repertoires in COVID-19. Here immunoSEQ multiplex PCR was the method, and the copy in TCRdb shows in-frame clones only, minus some. The table shows 500,000 to 600,000 clones, with around nine tenths occurring only once. Germline values: CDR1 SGHTA, CDR2 FQGNSA. Trimming left V 5 bases short and J 4 bases short, with 12 bases between. CDR3 size: 15 residues. The chain employs TRBV7-2 and TRBJ1-6; tentative D call: TRBD1 (5 bases). The receptor was isolated from a woman between 50 and 59 years old with COVID-19, enrolled during active disease. The sequenced material came from peripheral blood. The CDR3 nucleotides read TGTGCCAGCAGCCTCTTGGGGGGGTATAATTCACCCCTCCACTTT. Translated, it gives CASSLLGGYNSPLHF.